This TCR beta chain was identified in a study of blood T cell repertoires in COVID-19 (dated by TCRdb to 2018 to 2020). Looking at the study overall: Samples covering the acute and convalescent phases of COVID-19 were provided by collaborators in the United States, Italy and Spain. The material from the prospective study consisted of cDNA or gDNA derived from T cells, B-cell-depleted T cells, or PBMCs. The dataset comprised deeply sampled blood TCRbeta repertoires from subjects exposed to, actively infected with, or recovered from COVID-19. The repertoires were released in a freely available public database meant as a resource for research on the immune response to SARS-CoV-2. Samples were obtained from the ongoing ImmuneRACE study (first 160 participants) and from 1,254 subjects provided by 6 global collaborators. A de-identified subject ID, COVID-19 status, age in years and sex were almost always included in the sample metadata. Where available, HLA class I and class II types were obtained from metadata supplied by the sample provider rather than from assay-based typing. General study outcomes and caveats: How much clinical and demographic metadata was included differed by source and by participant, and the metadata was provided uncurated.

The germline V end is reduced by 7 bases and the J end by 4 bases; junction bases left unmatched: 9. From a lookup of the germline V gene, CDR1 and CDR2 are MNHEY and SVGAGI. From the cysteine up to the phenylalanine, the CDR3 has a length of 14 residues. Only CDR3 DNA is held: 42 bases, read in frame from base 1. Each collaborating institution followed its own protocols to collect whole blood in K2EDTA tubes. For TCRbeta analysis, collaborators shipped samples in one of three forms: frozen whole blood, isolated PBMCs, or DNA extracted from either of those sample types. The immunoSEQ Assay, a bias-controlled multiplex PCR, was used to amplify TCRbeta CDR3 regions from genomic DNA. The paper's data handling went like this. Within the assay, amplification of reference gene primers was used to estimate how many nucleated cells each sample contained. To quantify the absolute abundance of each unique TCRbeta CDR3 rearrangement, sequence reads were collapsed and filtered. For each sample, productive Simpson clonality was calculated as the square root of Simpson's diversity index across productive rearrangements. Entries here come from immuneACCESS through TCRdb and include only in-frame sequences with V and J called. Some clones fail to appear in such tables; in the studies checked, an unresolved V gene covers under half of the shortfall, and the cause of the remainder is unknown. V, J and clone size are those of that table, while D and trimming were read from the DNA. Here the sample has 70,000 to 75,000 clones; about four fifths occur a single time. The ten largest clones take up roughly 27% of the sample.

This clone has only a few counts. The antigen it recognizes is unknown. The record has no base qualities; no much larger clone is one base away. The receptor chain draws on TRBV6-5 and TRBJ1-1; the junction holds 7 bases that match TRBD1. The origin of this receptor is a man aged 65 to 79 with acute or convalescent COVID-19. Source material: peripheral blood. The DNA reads TGTGCCAGCACATGGATCGAGGGGGCCACTGAAGCTTTCTTT. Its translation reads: CASTWIEGATEAFF.